This T cell receptor (beta chain) emerged from a study of shared clonotypes between healthy human individuals. Only in-frame clones appear in the TCRdb table, and some are missing; sequencing was by immunoSEQ multiplex PCR. The table shows approximately 1.1 million clones, with 75% to 85% occurring only once. Looked up from germline, CDR1 is SGDLS and CDR2 is YYNGEE. V was trimmed by 1 base and J by 4 bases, leaving 11 bases between them. This CDR3 spans 14 amino acids. The V and J genes are TRBV9 and TRBJ1-1, with D perhaps TRBD1 (6 bases). Sequenced input: memory CD4+ T cells from PBMCs. The subset: CD45RA-negative fraction. The TCR was taken from a young man in good health. Some clones in this sample may be carry-over from other donors' samples. The CDR3 nucleotides are TGTGCCAGCAGCGTACAGGGGCGAAGCACTGAAGCTTTCTTT. This sequence encodes CASSVQGRSTEAFF.